This TCR beta chain was identified in a study of T cells in localized non-small cell lung cancer. General observations from the study: In uninvolved adjacent lung, T cell clonality reached its highest value, exceeding tumor.

With regard to this clone: Its target is not known.

V was trimmed by 6 bases and J by 0 bases, leaving 21 bases between them. The V gene's germline CDR1 is MDHEN and CDR2 SYDVKM. The CDR3 totals 18 residues. TCRdb's copy holds only in-frame clones and misses some; the assay was immunoSEQ multiplex PCR. Here the sample spans tens of thousands of clones, around nine tenths being singletons. The V call is TRBV28, the J call TRBJ1-5, with D possibly being TRBD1 (6 bases). Specimen: peripheral blood, collected before any cancer treatment. This clonotype was sampled from a woman aged 40-75 years with stage I lung adenocarcinoma. The DNA of the CDR3 is TGTGCCAGCAGCCCCCCCGACGGGGGAGGGGGTAGCAATCAGCCCCAGCATTTT. Its protein is CASSPPDGGGGSNQPQHF.